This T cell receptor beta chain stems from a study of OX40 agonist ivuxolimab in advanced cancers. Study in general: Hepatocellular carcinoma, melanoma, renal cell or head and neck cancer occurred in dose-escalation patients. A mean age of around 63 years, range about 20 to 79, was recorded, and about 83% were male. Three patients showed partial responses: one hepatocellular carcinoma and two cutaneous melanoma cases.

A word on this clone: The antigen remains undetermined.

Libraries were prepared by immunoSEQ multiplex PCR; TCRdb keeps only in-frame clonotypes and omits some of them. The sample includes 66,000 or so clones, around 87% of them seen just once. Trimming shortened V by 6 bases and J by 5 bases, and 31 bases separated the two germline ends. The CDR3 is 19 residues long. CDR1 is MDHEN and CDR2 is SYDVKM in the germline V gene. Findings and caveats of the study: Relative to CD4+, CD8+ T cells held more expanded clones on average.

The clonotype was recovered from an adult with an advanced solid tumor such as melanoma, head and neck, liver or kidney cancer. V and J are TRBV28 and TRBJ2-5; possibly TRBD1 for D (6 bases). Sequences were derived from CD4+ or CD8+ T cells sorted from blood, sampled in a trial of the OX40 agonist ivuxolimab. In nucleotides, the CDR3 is TGTGCCAGCAGCGCCCGTTTCCTTTCCGCAGGGGCCCTACGGGAGACCCAGTACTTC. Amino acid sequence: CASSARFLSAGALRETQYF.